These 2 T cell receptor beta chains were all obtained from the same sample, sequenced in a study of cytomegalovirus exposure and HLA in healthy donors. Primers: 60 Vbeta forward and 13 Jbeta reverse. Data came from immunoSEQ multiplex PCR; TCRdb stores just in-frame clones and leaves some out. The sample has 250,000 or so clones, about 83% seen once. The sample consisted of PBMCs. The receptors derive from a human donor in good health.

This clone was seen just once. The rearrangement uses TRBV6-6 and TRBJ1-2; TRBD1 aligns across 10 bases. Looked up from germline, CDR1 is MNHNY and CDR2 is SVGAGI (reference sequence). The V and J ends lost 2 bases and 0 bases, in that order; junction bases with no gene match: 3. CDR3 length: 16 residues. The CDR3 DNA sequence: TGTGCCAGCAGTTACGCCGGGACAGGGGCTAACTATGGCTACACCTTC. It is translated as CASSYAGTGANYGYTF.

The rearrangement uses TRBV11-2 and TRBJ2-1; 8 nucleotides align to TRBD2. The CDR3 has 17 residues. The germline gives CDR1 SGHAT, CDR2 FQNNGV. V dropped 5 bases and J dropped 9; count of bases not matched to a gene: 18. This CDR3 is CASSREGSGSSRREQFF. CDR3 nucleotides: TGTGCCAGCAGCCGGGAGGGGAGCGGGAGTTCCCGGCGTGAGCAGTTCTTC. The full variable domain, its missing parts supplied by reference TRBV11-2 and TRBJ2-1, is EAGVAQSPRYKIIEKRQSVAFWCNPISGHATLYWYQQILGQGPKLLIQFQNNGVVDDSQLPKDRFSAERLKGVDSTLKIQPAKLEDSAVYLCASSREGSGSSRREQFFGPGTRLTVL.